The present T cell receptor (beta chain) was sequenced within a study of T cells in Graves' hyperthyroidism and ophthalmopathy. Exclusions: uncontrolled infection, other autoimmune disease, pregnancy, lactation. Orbital computed tomography, thyroid ultrasound, serum thyroxine and TRAb, and clinical symptoms together informed the diagnoses. The V and J ends lost 1 base and 8 bases, in that order; junction bases with no gene match: 4. The CDR3 has 14 residues. Germline V lookup: CDR1 KGHDR, CDR2 SFDVKD. This clonotype has a handful of counts. Using RNA transcripts as the source, TCR beta CDR3 regions were amplified. The HTBI set primed first-round TCR CDR3 RT-PCR. TCRdb reprocessed the multiplex PCR reads with MiXCR, giving one entry per CDR3 protein. This table has about 410,000 distinct CDR3 sequences, 14% to 15% appearing once.

The sequenced material came from blood. The receptor was isolated from a man aged 18-30 years with Graves' ophthalmopathy. V is TRBV24-1 and J is TRBJ2-1, with 7 bases identical to TRBD2. The CDR3: CATSDFGLVDEQFF. The CDR3 DNA is TGTGCCACCAGTGATTTTGGACTAGTGGATGAGCAGTTCTTC.